The 20 T cell receptor beta chains listed next were all sequenced from one sample in a study of Graves' ophthalmopathy and Graves' hyperthyroidism. RNA transcripts were the template, and TCR beta CDR3 regions were amplified from them. HTBI primers served in a first-round RT-PCR, which a second-round multiplex PCR followed. TCRdb recomputed calls from the multiplex PCR reads with MiXCR, one row per CDR3 protein. The sample has roughly 600,000 distinct CDR3 sequences; roughly 40% are singletons. The specimen sequenced was peripheral blood or thyroid tissue (not recorded which). These receptors originate from an adult man with Graves' hyperthyroidism.

About this clonotype itself: A junction boundary mismatches the germline segment, possibly from a read error. The chain carries TRBV4-1 and TRBJ2-2; either TRBD1 or TRBD2 may supply D (5 bases each). Germline CDR1 and CDR2: MGHRA and YSYEKL. The CDR3 sequence is 18 residues long. CDR3: CASSQDLGWGPNTGELVF. The CDR3 DNA sequence: TGCGCCAGCAGCCAAGATCTAGGGTGGGGCCCGAACACCGGGGAGCTGGTTTTT.

This clonotype was detected ten times or more. The genes are TRBV4-2 and TRBJ2-7, with TRBD2 as a possible D gene (5 bases). V was trimmed by 1 base and J by 0 bases, leaving 16 bases between them. There are 17 residues in the CDR3. Germline CDR1 reads LGHNA; CDR2 reads YNFKEQ. CDR3 sequence reads: CASSQAGWAGSSYEQYF. In DNA, the CDR3 is TGTGCCAGCAGCCAAGCGGGTTGGGCGGGTAGCTCCTACGAGCAGTACTTC.

This clonotype was counted ten times or more. This chain connects TRBV9 to TRBJ1-2; D not certain. The germline V gene encodes CDR1 SGDLS and CDR2 YYNGEE. This CDR3 has 11 residues. V lost 0 bases and J lost 10, with 7 bases in between. CDR3 nucleotides: TGTGCCAGCAGCGTAGGTGAGACCTACACCTTC. Translating it yields CASSVGETYTF.

There are many counts of this clonotype. This sequence joins TRBV20-1 and TRBJ1-5, with TRBD1 as a possible D gene (6 bases). The CDR3 is made up of 16 amino acids. CDR1 and CDR2 (germline): DFQATT, SNEGSKA (reference sequence). The V gene lost 0 bases and the J gene lost 0 bases, with 12 bases spanning the gap. CDR3 DNA sequence: TGCAGTGCTAGAGATACAGGGACGTATAGCAATCAGCCCCAGCATTTT. Translating it yields CSARDTGTYSNQPQHF.

Ten or more counts support this clonotype. V gene TRBV7-9 combines with J gene TRBJ2-7; D unresolved. V lost 6 bases and J 0 bases, leaving 18 bases between the germline ends. Germline V gene lookup returns CDR1 SEHNR and CDR2 FQNEAQ (reference sequence). The CDR3 extends over 16 amino acids. DNA for the CDR3: TGTGCCAGCAGGAATACACAGATCCCAAGCTCCTACGAGCAGTACTTC. It yields the protein CASRNTQIPSSYEQYF.

The chain is built from TRBV24-1 and TRBJ2-7, with 8 bases identical to TRBD1. The CDR3 is 14 residues long. Trimming at V came to 5 bases and at J to 3 bases, leaving 5 bases not matched to a gene. Germline CDR1 reads KGHDR; CDR2 reads SFDVKD. The CDR3, as DNA: TGTGCCACCAGTGCCCGACAGGGGAACTACGAGCAGTACTTC. As protein: CATSARQGNYEQYF.

This clonotype was seen at least ten times. The CDR3 reads CAISDEEGGTLNTEAFF. The DNA for the CDR3 is TGTGCCATCAGTGACGAAGAGGGAGGAACCTTGAACACTGAAGCTTTCTTT. The J gene is TRBJ1-1, the V gene TRBV10-3; D unresolved. This CDR3 has 17 amino acids. Trimming took 3 bases from V and 0 from J, leaving 17 bases between them. From germline, CDR1 is ENHRY and CDR2 SYGVKD.

This clonotype was seen at least ten times. The chain uses TRBV11-2 and TRBJ1-6; the match to TRBD1 covers 9 bases. This CDR3 spans 13 amino acids. Germline V lookup: CDR1 SGHAT, CDR2 FQNNGV. V dropped 6 bases and J dropped 10; count of bases not matched to a gene: 4. The CDR3 nucleotides read TGTGCCAGCAGACGGACAGGGGACTCACCCCTCCACTTT. Protein sequence: CASRRTGDSPLHF.

A word on this clonotype: This sequence may be a read error, since a much larger clone differs from it by one base. This sequence joins TRBV12-3 or TRBV12-4 and TRBJ1-1, with 9 bases aligning to TRBD1. The CDR3 spans 14 residues. The DNA of the CDR3 is TGTGCCAGCACCCCGACAGGGGGAAACACTGAAGTTTTCTTT. Amino acid sequence: CASTPTGGNTEVFF.

This clonotype was seen a handful of times. The rearrangement uses TRBV6-5 and TRBJ1-4; D gene unclear. Germline CDR1 and CDR2: MNHEY and SVGAGI. This CDR3 region has 15 residues. V was trimmed by 7 bases and J by 0 bases, leaving 12 bases between them. CDR3 nucleotide sequence: TGTGCCAGCAATCTGGCACCTGCAACTAATGAAAAACTGTTTTTT. The encoded protein is CASNLAPATNEKLFF.

This clonotype was observed at least ten times. The chain links TRBV7-2 to TRBJ1-3; 7 bases are a match to TRBD1. The CDR3 spans 14 residues. The J segment lost 8 bases and the V segment lost 3 bases, leaving 7 bases of the junction unmatched. Germline CDR1 is SGHTA and CDR2 is FQGNSA. The CDR3 loop reads CASSFTGTVDTIYF. CDR3 in DNA: TGTGCCAGCAGCTTTACCGGGACAGTCGACACCATATATTTT.

In its sample, this clonotype was seen a few times. The chain employs TRBV28 and TRBJ1-2; no definite D call. Germline lookup yields CDR1 MDHEN and CDR2 SYDVKM. V lost 1 base, J lost 3 bases, and 6 bases lay in between. The CDR3 sequence is 13 residues long. The CDR3 protein is CASSLYQHYGYTF. DNA for the CDR3: TGTGCCAGCAGTTTATATCAGCACTATGGCTACACCTTC.

The chain employs TRBV20-1 and TRBJ2-7, with 9 bases fitting TRBD2. The DNA end lines up better with TRBJ2-1; the J call may be wrong. The CDR3 sequence is 15 residues long. The germline V gene has CDR1 DFQATT and CDR2 SNEGSKA (reference sequence). The CDR3 sequence is CSARGLGGRANEQFF. The CDR3 DNA follows: TGCAGTGCTAGAGGCCTTGGCGGGAGGGCCAATGAGCAGTTCTTC.

Only a few counts were recorded for this clonotype. V and J are TRBV12-5 and TRBJ1-3, with D hard to call. Germline CDR1 LGHNT, CDR2 FRNRAP. The CDR3 totals 15 residues. V was shortened by 2 bases and J by 0 bases, with 8 bases between the two germline ends. For the CDR3, the DNA is TGTGCTAGTGGTTTGTTCGGAGGCTCTGGAAACACCATATATTTT. This sequence encodes CASGLFGGSGNTIYF.

Only a few counts were recorded for this clonotype. The genes are TRBV19 and TRBJ1-1; 11 bases align to TRBD1. Germline loops: CDR1 LNHDA, CDR2 SQIVND (reference sequence). The ends lost 8 bases at V and 5 bases at J; junction bases unmatched: 4. The CDR3 spans 13 residues. The CDR3 loop reads CASGTGGGTEAFF. The CDR3 nucleotides are TGTGCCAGTGGGACAGGGGGAGGAACTGAAGCTTTCTTT.

The rearrangement joins TRBV29-1 to TRBJ2-7; 8 bases are shared with TRBD1. The germline V gene has CDR1 SQVTM and CDR2 ANQGSEA. The CDR3 is 13 amino acids. V shed 8 bases, J shed 1 base, and the junction held 7 bases outside the gene matches. In DNA, the CDR3 is TGCAGCTTTTTCCAGGGGGCATCCTACGAGCAGTACTTC. Protein: CSFFQGASYEQYF.

This clonotype was recorded many times. The chain carries TRBV11-2 and TRBJ2-7; no clear D. This CDR3 contains 14 residues. CDR1 is SGHAT and CDR2 is FQNNGV in the germline V gene. V was shortened by 1 base and J by 6 bases, with 13 bases between the two germline ends. CDR3 in amino acids: CASSLVAGHGEQYF. CDR3 in DNA: TGTGCCAGCAGCTTAGTGGCCGGGCACGGCGAGCAGTACTTC.

The chain employs TRBV12-3 or TRBV12-4 and TRBJ1-1, with D unclear. This CDR3 region has 13 residues. CDR3 DNA sequence: TGTGCTAGTGGTTTAATGGACCGGCCTGAAGCTTTCTTT. Its translation is CASGLMDRPEAFF.

The chain combines TRBV5-1 with TRBJ2-3; D tentatively reads TRBD1 or TRBD2 (5 bases each). CDR3 length: 16 amino acids. Germline V gives CDR1 SGHRS, CDR2 YFSETQ. V was trimmed by 0 bases and J by 0 bases, leaving 11 bases between them. CDR3 in DNA: TGCGCCAGCAGCTTGGCGGGGCAGATTAGCACAGATACGCAGTATTTT. This gives the protein CASSLAGQISTDTQYF.

This clonotype has at least ten counts. The genes are TRBV20-1 and TRBJ2-5; D might be TRBD1 or TRBD2, each matching 5 bases. The CDR3 sequence is 15 residues long. In germline, CDR1 is DFQATT, CDR2 SNEGSKA (reference sequence). Trimming took off 5 bases at V and 2 bases at J, with 18 bases between the two ends. The CDR3: CSAASGTYLQETQYF. CDR3 bases: TGCAGTGCTGCCTCCGGGACGTACCTTCAAGAGACCCAGTACTTC.